One sample yielded the 5 T cell receptor beta chains listed below, sequenced in a study of cytomegalovirus exposure and HLA in healthy donors. With 60 Vbeta and 13 Jbeta primers, the PCR was carried out. The data were produced by immunoSEQ multiplex PCR, yet TCRdb's version contains in-frame clones alone and is incomplete. Counted here are 170,000 or so clones, approximately 80% occurring once; the ten biggest clones make up about 6.8%. The material sequenced was PBMCs. The receptors were gathered from a man aged 50 or older in good health and CMV-seropositive.

This clone was found a few times. The V and J genes are TRBV15 and TRBJ1-5; a possible D gene is TRBD1 (6 bases). The germline CDR1 and CDR2 sequences are LNHNV and YYDKDF (reference sequence). V was clipped by 6 bases and J by 0 bases, with 12 bases between them. This CDR3 is 15 amino acids long. The CDR3 sequence: CATRGPGVSNQPQHF. In nucleotides, the CDR3 is TGTGCCACCAGGGGGCCAGGGGTTAGCAATCAGCCCCAGCATTTT.

The chain employs TRBV5-3 and TRBJ2-2; 9 bases fit TRBD1. TRBV5-3 qualifies as an ORF whose function is uncertain. This CDR3 region has 16 residues. The junction had 7 bases not matched to a gene; V was cut back by 3 bases and J by 4 bases. This CDR3 reads CARSSTGGRGTGELFF. CDR3 DNA: TGTGCCAGAAGCTCAACAGGGGGCAGGGGCACCGGGGAGCTGTTTTTT.

In the case of this clone: The same CDR3 is also encoded by other DNA sequences in this sample. The chain carries TRBV19 and TRBJ1-5; TRBD1 is a possible D gene (5 bases). This CDR3 has 16 residues. CDR1 and CDR2 (germline): LNHDA, SQIVND (reference sequence). Trimming took 9 bases from V and 1 from J, leaving 19 bases between them. CDR3 in amino acids: CARTSRRGGSNQPQHF. For the CDR3, the DNA is TGTGCCAGAACTAGCCGACGCGGGGGGAGCAATCAGCCCCAGCATTTT. Supplemented by reference TRBV19 and TRBJ1-5, the full variable domain reads DGGITQSPKYLFRKEGQNVTLSCEQNLNHDAMYWYRQDPGQGLRLIYYSQIVNDFQKGDIAEGYSVSREKKESFPLTVTSAQKNPTAFYLCARTSRRGGSNQPQHFGDGTRLSIL.

The rearrangement joins TRBV7-9 to TRBJ2-7, with 11 bases fitting TRBD2. Germline assignment: CDR1 SEHNR and CDR2 FQNEAQ (reference sequence). Trimming at V came to 5 bases and at J to 4 bases, leaving 7 bases not matched to a gene. The CDR3 consists of 15 residues. In DNA, the CDR3 is TGTGCCAGCAGCCCTGCGGCTAGCGGGGGGTACGAGCAGTACTTC. It encodes CASSPAASGGYEQYF.

The V call is TRBV5-1, the J call TRBJ2-3; TRBD1 aligns across 10 bases. The CDR3 loop spans 16 amino acids. With 5 bases clipped from V and 0 bases from J, the junction kept 6 bases outside the gene matches. The germline gives CDR1 SGHRS, CDR2 YFSETQ. The CDR3 loop is CASSSGTGASTDTQYF. The CDR3 DNA sequence: TGCGCCAGCAGTTCCGGGACAGGGGCCAGCACAGATACGCAGTATTTT. Full variable domain (rest looked up from reference TRBV5-1 and TRBJ2-3): KAGVTQTPRYLIKTRGQQVTLSCSPISGHRSVSWYQQTPGQGLQFLFEYFSETQRNKGNFPGRFSGRQFSNSRSEMNVSTLELGDSALYLCASSSGTGASTDTQYFGPGTRLTVL.